The sequence of this TCR beta chain was determined in a study of CD8 T cells in ankylosing spondylitis. This clonotype came up many times. What it recognizes is unknown. Molecular-barcoded quantitative 5'-RACE produced these TCR beta libraries. TCRdb fed the 5' RACE reads into MiXCR, producing one record per CDR3 protein. The sample lists 150,000 to 200,000 distinct CDR3 sequences; roughly 20% were seen once. Regarding the study as a whole: Within matched ankylosing spondylitis synovial fluid, disease-linked clones were reportedly significantly enriched. It appeared that ankylosing spondylitis blood was characterized by a TCR beta motif of under ten highly homologous variants.

Germline assignment: CDR1 DFQATT and CDR2 SNEGSKA (reference sequence). V lost 0 bases, J lost 0 bases, and 7 bases stayed unmatched. The CDR3 is made up of 17 amino acids. The sequencing sample was made of blood, either unsorted or a sorted T cell fraction (not recorded which). The chain is built from TRBV20-1 and TRBJ2-2, with TRBD2 matching over 7 bases. The clonotype comes from a male donor aged 5 to 29 with ankylosing spondylitis or in good health (not recorded which). DNA for the CDR3: TGCAGTGCTAGAGATTCGGCTAGCGGCCCGAACACCGGGGAGCTGTTTTTT. As protein: CSARDSASGPNTGELFF.